A selection of T cell receptor beta chains follows, all from one sample in a study of blood T cell repertoires in COVID-19. Using immunoSEQ multiplex PCR, the repertoire was profiled, and TCRdb retains in-frame clones only, with some absent. The sample lists about 90,000 clones; about 91% were seen once. The source material was peripheral blood. These receptors were collected from a human donor with active COVID-19. The donor label of this sample is uncertain. CDR3s include the opening cysteine and the closing phenylalanine or tryptophan.

len	v_gene	CDR3aa
13	TRBV25-1	CASSLDLDDGYTF
15	TRBV7-2	CASSLFQGLTDTQYF
15	TRBV7-2	CASSLPRDRGEKLFF
15	TRBV7-6	CASSLGSGSNYGYTF
14	TRBV9	CASSVGGTRDTQYF
13	TRBV9	CASSVLGGTEQFF
13	TRBV9	CASSDGTGYGYTF
18	TRBV5-1	CASSLRGQGLPGANVLTF
14	TRBV20-1	CSASPPGTNQPQHF
17	TRBV27	CASIPFGGGIYSDEQFF
15	TRBV6-5	CASSYSRDLYYGYTF
16	TRBV28	CASSPGQTLSGNTIYF
15	TRBV7-6	CASSLEGEGNSPLHF
13	TRBV7-7	CASSPLGSDEQYF
17	TRBV4-1	CASSQEYGLAGAGTQYF
16	TRBV7-9	CASSLERGAEVYGYTF
17	TRBV19	CASSIPQGDSYNSPLHF
14	TRBV6-5	CASSLGQAPGEQYF
15	TRBV2	CASRETWPSTYEQYF
14	TRBV2	CASSRGYSNQPQHF
13	TRBV28	CASSREPNEKLFF
17	TRBV5-3	CARSFPKTSDSKREQYF
13	TRBV5-1	CASSLAAGGKEYF
16	TRBV5-5	CASSLNFQDITGELFF
16	TRBV11-2	CASSLAGAPINYGYTF
13	TRBV5-4	CASTVQGGETQYF
15	TRBV7-9	CASSLDRPLTGELFF
13	TRBV28	CASSLGRGRGYTF
15	TRBV3-1/TRBV3-2	CASNLPYSPNTEAFF
14	TRBV6-5	CATGTSGGDNEQFF
15	TRBV9	CASSVGGGKAYEQYF
17	TRBV27	CASNIDRATLMNTEAFF
14	TRBV7-8	CASSRGQQSYEQYF
17	TRBV7-8	CASSLALRRGRYNEQFF
15	TRBV10-3	CAISESGDSRQPQHF
15	TRBV5-8	CASSLEIGSSYEQYF
20	TRBV4-1	CASSQDRASGGGLAKNIQYF
15	TRBV5-1	CASSLEGQGVDTQYF
14	TRBV5-4	CASSLGQGGDEQFF
14	TRBV7-7	CASSQDRATDEQFF
15	TRBV5-1	CASSLATVSSYEQYF
13	TRBV27	CASSLSGGYEQYF
14	TRBV4-3	CASSPWRGSYEQYF
14	TRBV7-9	CASSFRGMGEKLFF
13	TRBV5-4	CASSETGDEKLFF
14	TRBV5-1	CASSLWDRVTEQYF
16	TRBV6-1	CASSDPRQGAGEKLFF
18	TRBV4-3	CASSQVAGPRGSYNEQFF
16	TRBV27	CASSFDRVGKTGELFF
12	TRBV29-1	CSVGTGNTEAFF
16	TRBV10-1	CASSEARAGGEDTQYF
13	TRBV25-1	CASSIAPQETQYF
16	TRBV5-6	CASSLEQGNMADTQYF
16	TRBV19	CASSLQGPTSTDTQYF
14	TRBV4-2	CASSQDKGWTEAFF
16	TRBV7-8	CASRTEAGASTDTQYF